Below are 20 T cell receptor beta chains sequenced from a single sample in a study of CD8+CD57+ T cells in acquired aplastic anemia. Genomic DNA was employed as the template in profiling TCR beta VDJ and CDR3. TCRdb recomputed calls from the reads with MiXCR, one row per CDR3 protein. The sample has around 50,000 distinct CDR3 sequences, roughly three fifths seen once. Patients chosen for sequencing had shown CD8+CD57+ cell expansion by flow cytometry. The sequencing sample was made of sorted CD4+, CD8+, or CD8+CD57+ T cells (not recorded which) from PBMCs. Source of these receptors: a human donor with aplastic anemia.

This chain links TRBV10-3 with TRBJ2-2; D perhaps matches TRBD1 (6 bases). Germline CDR1 and CDR2: ENHRY and SYGVKD. This CDR3 spans 15 amino acids. V was cut by 6 bases and J by 2 bases, with 13 bases left in between. For the CDR3, the DNA is TGTGCCATCAGCGAAACAGGGACAAACACCGGGGAGCTGTTTTTT. Protein sequence: CAISETGTNTGELFF.

The chain joins TRBV14 to TRBJ1-1; D gene uncertain. The CDR3 is 13 amino acids. Trimming shortened V by 1 base and J by 0 bases, and 3 bases separated the two germline ends. Per the germline V gene, CDR1 is SGHDN and CDR2 is FVKESK. The CDR3 here is CASSQAMNTEAFF. CDR3 nucleotides: TGTGCCAGCAGCCAAGCGATGAACACTGAAGCTTTCTTT.

V usage is TRBV24-1 and J usage is TRBJ2-1; 7 bases map to TRBD1. CDR3 length: 13 residues. CDR1 KGHDR and CDR2 SFDVKD come from the germline V gene. V trimming: 5 bases; J trimming: 5 bases; junction bases outside the gene matches: 2. The CDR3 is CATSGGTDNEQFF. The CDR3 nucleotides read TGTGCCACCAGTGGTGGGACAGACAATGAGCAGTTCTTC.

This clonotype has just one count. The genes are TRBV19 and TRBJ2-2; no firm D call. There are 11 residues in the CDR3. Looked up from germline, CDR1 is LNHDA and CDR2 is SQIVND (reference sequence). V was shortened by 3 bases and J by 6 bases, with 2 bases between the two germline ends. The CDR3 sequence is CASSMSGELFF. DNA for the CDR3: TGTGCCAGTAGTATGTCCGGGGAGCTGTTTTTT.

The J gene is TRBJ1-6, the V gene TRBV19; D unclear. The CDR3 contains 15 residues. Trimming took off 0 bases at V and 8 bases at J, with 11 bases between the two ends. Per germline, CDR1 LNHDA and CDR2 SQIVND (reference sequence). The CDR3 DNA sequence: TGTGCCAGTAGTATAGAACCCGACGCCCATTCACCCCTCCACTTT. This sequence encodes CASSIEPDAHSPLHF.

This clonotype was seen a few times. The V call is TRBV15, the J call TRBJ1-1; D is undetermined. Germline V gene lookup returns CDR1 LNHNV and CDR2 YYDKDF (reference sequence). The CDR3 has 13 amino acids. Between the trimmed V and J ends, which lost 5 bases and 6 bases, there was a span of 13 bases. CDR3 residues: CATSLEEGAEAFF. The CDR3 DNA sequence: TGTGCCACCAGCCTAGAGGAGGGCGCTGAAGCTTTCTTT.

The rearrangement joins TRBV2 to TRBJ2-7; 9 bases line up with TRBD2. The germline gives CDR1 SNHLY, CDR2 FYNNEI. The CDR3 is 12 residues long. V was clipped by 5 bases and J by 9 bases; unmatched bases: 5. The DNA of the CDR3 is TGTGCCAGCAGTTTAGCGGGAGTAGTGCAGTACGTC. This encodes CASSLAGVVQYV.

Ten or more counts support this clonotype. J is TRBJ1-2 and V is TRBV12-3 or TRBV12-4; D perhaps matches TRBD1 (5 bases). The CDR3 is 14 residues long. Between the trimmed V and J ends, which lost 1 base and 2 bases, there was a span of 8 bases. The CDR3 loop is CASSLGGINYGYTF. The CDR3 nucleotides read TGTGCCAGCAGTTTAGGGGGGATAAACTATGGCTACACCTTC.

This clonotype was counted at least ten times. V and J are TRBV7-2 and TRBJ2-2; 8 bases are a match to TRBD2. Trimming at V came to 3 bases and at J to 6 bases, leaving 3 bases not matched to a gene. The CDR3 consists of 14 residues. The germline CDR1 and CDR2 sequences are SGHTA and FQGNSA. Here the CDR3 reads CASSFRRGAGELFF. The CDR3 nucleotides are TGTGCCAGCAGCTTCCGGCGGGGGGCCGGGGAGCTGTTTTTT.

This chain uses TRBV5-5 with TRBJ2-5; 9 bases line up with TRBD1. V shed 4 bases and J 1 base; nucleotides not matched to a gene: 8. CDR3 length: 16 residues. The germline gives CDR1 SGHKS, CDR2 YYEKEE (reference sequence). DNA of the CDR3: TGTGCCAGCAGCATTGGACAGGGGAGCCTCCAAGAGACCCAGTACTTC. Translation: CASSIGQGSLQETQYF.

This clonotype has a single count. An end of the junction does not agree with germline; a read error may underlie this. The gene calls are TRBV10-3 and TRBJ1-6; possibly TRBD1 for D (5 bases). Germline V lookup: CDR1 ENHRY, CDR2 SYGVKD. The CDR3 is 16 residues long. CDR3 region: CASSERGLGDNSPLHF. The CDR3 DNA reads TGTGCCAGCAGTGAGCGGGGCCTGGGGGATAATTCACCCCTCCACTTT.

In its sample, this clonotype was seen a few times. The J gene is TRBJ1-6, the V gene TRBV4-3; D remains ambiguous. The CDR3 is 9 residues long. V lost 11 bases and J lost 11, with 7 bases in between. In germline, CDR1 is LGHNA, CDR2 YSLEER. In nucleotides, the CDR3 is TGCGCCGCCGGGACACCCCTCCACTTT. It is translated as CAAGTPLHF.

The chain carries TRBV2 and TRBJ2-3, with D hard to call. The CDR3 sequence is 12 residues long. Per the germline V gene, CDR1 is SNHLY and CDR2 is FYNNEI. V shed 6 bases and J shed 2 bases, with 6 bases lying between them. CDR3 loop: CASSANTDTQYF. For the CDR3, the DNA is TGTGCCAGCAGCGCCAACACAGATACGCAGTATTTT.

This clonotype was found many times. The chain couples TRBV4-3 to TRBJ2-7, with D possibly matching TRBD2 (7 bases). Looked up from germline, CDR1 is LGHNA and CDR2 is YSLEER. The germline V and J ends were trimmed by 1 base and 1 base, with 11 bases remaining between them. The CDR3 has 15 residues. In nucleotides, the CDR3 is TGCGCCAGCAGCCAAGCGGGGGGCCCTTCCTACGAGCAGTACTTC. Its translation is CASSQAGGPSYEQYF.

The chain recombines TRBV10-3 with TRBJ2-7; 7 nucleotides line up with TRBD1. Trimming took 6 bases from V and 0 from J; bases not matched to a gene: 5. The CDR3 sequence is 14 residues long. From germline, CDR1 is ENHRY and CDR2 SYGVKD. This CDR3 is CAISMGTASYEQYF. CDR3 in DNA: TGTGCCATCAGCATGGGGACAGCCTCCTACGAGCAGTACTTC.

The chain joins TRBV25-1 to TRBJ2-6, with 12 bases that match TRBD2. The CDR3 covers 18 residues. From germline, CDR1 is MGHDK and CDR2 SYGVNS. V trimming: 6 bases; J trimming: 0 bases; junction bases outside the gene matches: 6. DNA of the CDR3: TGTGCCAGCAGCTGGGGGACTAGCGGGTACTCTGGGGCCAACGTCCTGACTTTC. Translated: CASSWGTSGYSGANVLTF.

The chain links TRBV20-1 to TRBJ2-3, with a tentative D call TRBD2 (7 bases). V was cut by 5 bases and J by 1 base, with 16 bases left in between. This CDR3 contains 15 residues. Germline V gene sequence: CDR1 DFQATT, CDR2 SNEGSKA (reference sequence). The CDR3 is CSAGGGGTGTDTQYF. The CDR3 nucleotides read TGCAGTGCTGGGGGGGGCGGGACCGGCACAGATACGCAGTATTTT.

The chain recombines TRBV7-2 with TRBJ1-2, with D perhaps matching TRBD1 (6 bases). Deletions cut 5 bases from V and 4 bases from J, with 11 bases between. CDR1 and CDR2 from the germline V gene are SGHTA and FQGNSA. The CDR3 runs to 13 residues. This chain's CDR3 is CASSPQGSYGYTF. CDR3 sequence (DNA): TGTGCCAGCAGCCCACAGGGCTCCTATGGCTACACCTTC.

The rearrangement joins TRBV6-1 to TRBJ2-1, with D perhaps TRBD2 (5 bases). This CDR3 region has 15 residues. Germline values: CDR1 MNHNS, CDR2 SASEGT. V was clipped by 2 bases and J by 5 bases, with 13 bases between them. CDR3 amino acids: CASSEFEGADNEQFF. As DNA, the CDR3 is TGTGCCAGCAGTGAATTTGAGGGAGCGGACAATGAGCAGTTCTTC.

The V call is TRBV20-1, the J call TRBJ2-3; D unclear. The V end was cut by 1 base, the J end by 2 bases, with 13 bases between. There are 15 residues in the CDR3. Germline V CDR1 and CDR2: DFQATT, SNEGSKA (reference sequence). CDR3 loop: CSARGGTTATDTQYF. CDR3 nucleotide sequence: TGCAGTGCTAGAGGTGGCACTACAGCCACAGATACGCAGTATTTT.